This TCR beta chain was sequenced in a study of tumor and adjacent non-tumor tissue in lung cancer. Overall study context: Stage I to III disease affected 10 men and 5 women aged roughly 31 to 76. On average, productive TCRbeta reads reached about 4 million per sample.

TCRbeta libraries were built with three rounds of nested PCR, modified from ARM-PCR. TCRdb re-called the multiplex PCR reads with MiXCR, one entry per CDR3 protein. Of fewer than 150,000 distinct CDR3 sequences in the sample, approximately 66% are singletons; the top ten hold roughly 18%. A note on this clonotype: Its antigen is undetermined.

The CDR3 contains 15 residues. The ends lost 5 bases at V and 11 bases at J; junction bases unmatched: 13. Germline assignment: CDR1 MGHRA and CDR2 YSYEKL. Study results and limitations: Tumor repertoires had a smaller top 100 clone share than normal lung.

The template was RNA from unsorted bulk tissue. The chain couples TRBV4-1 to TRBJ1-2, with TRBD1 matching over 11 bases. This TCR came from a man in his 60s with small cell lung cancer. The sequencing sample was made of lung tumor tissue. CDR3 sequence: CASSKGGQGAGGYTF. CDR3 nucleotides: TGCGCCAGCAGCAAAGGAGGACAGGGGGCGGGTGGTTACACCTTC.